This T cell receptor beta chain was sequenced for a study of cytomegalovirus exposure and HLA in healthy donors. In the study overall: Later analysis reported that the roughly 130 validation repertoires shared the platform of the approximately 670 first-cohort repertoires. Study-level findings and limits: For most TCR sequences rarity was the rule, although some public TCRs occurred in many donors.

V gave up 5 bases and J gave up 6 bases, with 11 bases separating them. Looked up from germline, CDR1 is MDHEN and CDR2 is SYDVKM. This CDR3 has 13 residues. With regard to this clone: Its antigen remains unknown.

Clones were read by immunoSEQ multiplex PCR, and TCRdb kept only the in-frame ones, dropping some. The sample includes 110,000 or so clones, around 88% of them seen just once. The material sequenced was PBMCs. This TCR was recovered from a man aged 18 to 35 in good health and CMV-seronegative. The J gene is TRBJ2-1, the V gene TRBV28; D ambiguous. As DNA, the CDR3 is TGTGCCAGCAGTCCTCCAGGTTTCAATGAGCAGTTCTTC. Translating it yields CASSPPGFNEQFF.